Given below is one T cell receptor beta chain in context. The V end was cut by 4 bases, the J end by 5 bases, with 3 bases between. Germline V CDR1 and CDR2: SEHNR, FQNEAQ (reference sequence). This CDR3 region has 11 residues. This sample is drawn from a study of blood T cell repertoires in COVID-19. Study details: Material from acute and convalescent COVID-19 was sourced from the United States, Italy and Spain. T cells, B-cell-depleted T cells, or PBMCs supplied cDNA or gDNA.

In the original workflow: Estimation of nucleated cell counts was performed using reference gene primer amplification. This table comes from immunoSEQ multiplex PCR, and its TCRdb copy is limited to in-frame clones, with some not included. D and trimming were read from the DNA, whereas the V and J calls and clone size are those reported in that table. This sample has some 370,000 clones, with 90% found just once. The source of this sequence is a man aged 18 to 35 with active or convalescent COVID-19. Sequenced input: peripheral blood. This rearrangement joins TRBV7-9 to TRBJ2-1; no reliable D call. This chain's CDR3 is CASSYNNEQFF. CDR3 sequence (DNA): TGTGCCAGCAGCTATAACAATGAGCAGTTCTTC.